Each of the 28 T cell receptor beta chains below was sequenced from the same sample in a study of technical replicates of blood from several donors. The method was immunoSEQ multiplex PCR; TCRdb's version includes in-frame clones alone and lacks a portion of them. Of approximately 81,000 clones in the sample, nearly 96% were seen once. Sequencing was done on a sample of T cells isolated from PBMCs. The source is a human donor in good health.

This chain uses TRBV19 with TRBJ2-1; TRBD2 agrees at 9 bases. The V gene's germline CDR1 is LNHDA and CDR2 SQIVND (reference sequence). This CDR3 has 20 residues. V shed 3 bases, J shed 4 bases, and the junction held 19 bases outside the gene matches. CDR3 sequence reads: CASSMEGSGGLAGSYNEQFF. The CDR3, as DNA: TGTGCCAGTAGTATGGAGGGTTCAGGGGGTCTAGCGGGATCATACAATGAGCAGTTCTTC.

The chain combines TRBV7-2 with TRBJ1-1; D not certain. The CDR3 covers 15 residues. The germline CDR1 and CDR2 sequences are SGHTA and FQGNSA. The V end lost 0 bases, the J end lost 2 bases, and 10 bases lay between the germline ends. The CDR3 DNA follows: TGTGCCAGCAGCTTAGCCGCGGGCGCAAACACTGAAGCTTTCTTT. This gives the protein CASSLAAGANTEAFF.

This chain connects TRBV6-1 to TRBJ1-5, with D unresolved. CDR1 is MNHNS, CDR2 SASEGT, per germline. The CDR3 is 13 amino acids. Trimming cost V 8 bases and J 7 bases, with 15 bases left between them. This chain's CDR3 is CASGLFLGQPQHF. The CDR3 DNA reads TGTGCCAGCGGTCTCTTCCTCGGGCAGCCCCAGCATTTT.

The chain recombines TRBV2 with TRBJ1-2; possible D gene TRBD1, 6 bases. Trimming took off 5 bases at V and 7 bases at J, with 17 bases between the two ends. Looked up from germline, CDR1 is SNHLY and CDR2 is FYNNEI. CDR3 size: 14 residues. CDR3 sequence reads: CASSQDRSTGGYTF. CDR3 DNA: TGTGCCAGCAGTCAGGACAGAAGCACCGGTGGCTACACCTTC. The full variable domain, with the rest looked up from reference TRBV2 and TRBJ1-2, is EPEVTQTPSHQVTQMGQEVILRCVPISNHLYFYWYRQILGQKVEFLVSFYNNEISEKSEIFDDQFSVERPDGSNFTLKIRSTKLEDSAMYFCASSQDRSTGGYTFGSGTRLTVV.

The chain employs TRBV5-8 and TRBJ2-7, with D tentatively TRBD2 (6 bases). The length of the CDR3 is 14 residues. The V end was cut by 2 bases, the J end by 3 bases, with 12 bases between. CDR1 is SGHTS and CDR2 is YDEGEE in the germline V gene. The chain's CDR3 is CASSFGGLHYEQYF. DNA of the CDR3: TGTGCCAGCAGCTTCGGGGGACTGCACTACGAGCAGTACTTC. The variable domain in full, with the rest retrieved from reference TRBV5-8 and TRBJ2-7, is EAGVTQSPTHLIKTRGQQATLRCSPISGHTSVYWYQQALGLGLQFLLWYDEGEERNRGNFPPRFSGRQFPNYSSELNVNALELEDSALYLCASSFGGLHYEQYFGPGTRLTVT.

The chain recombines TRBV27 with TRBJ1-1; the match to TRBD1 covers 10 bases. CDR1 is MNHEY and CDR2 is SMNVEV in the germline V gene (reference sequence). The CDR3 extends over 16 amino acids. Trimming cost V 0 bases and J 5 bases; bases outside gene matches: 6. The chain's CDR3 is CASSLSPGTGETEAFF. CDR3 coding DNA: TGTGCCAGCAGTTTATCTCCCGGGACAGGGGAGACTGAAGCTTTCTTT.

The chain combines TRBV15 with TRBJ1-3, with TRBD1 as a possible D gene (6 bases). The length of the CDR3 is 16 residues. The germline CDR1 and CDR2 sequences are LNHNV and YYDKDF (reference sequence). The V end lost 1 base, the J end lost 2 bases, and 12 bases lay between the germline ends. Here the CDR3 DNA reads TGTGCCACCAGCAGAGTACCAGACAGGACTGGAAACACCATATATTTT. The encoded protein is CATSRVPDRTGNTIYF.

The chain employs TRBV10-3 and TRBJ1-1; 8 positions match TRBD1. With V trimmed by 10 bases and J by 3 bases, 4 bases remained unmatched. The germline gives CDR1 ENHRY, CDR2 SYGVKD. The CDR3 has 12 residues. The CDR3 bases are TGTGCCACAGGGGGCTTGGACACTGAAGCTTTCTTT. This sequence encodes CATGGLDTEAFF.

This clone was seen only once. V gene TRBV13 combines with J gene TRBJ2-3; 15 nucleotides align to TRBD2. V lost 5 bases, J lost 5 bases, and 5 bases stayed unmatched. The CDR3 length is 16 residues. Germline loops: CDR1 PRHDT, CDR2 FYEKMQ (reference sequence). The CDR3 bases are TGTGCCAGCAGCCCCCGGACTAGCGGGAGGGGAGATACGCAGTATTTT. Residues: CASSPRTSGRGDTQYF. Full variable domain (rest looked up from reference TRBV13 and TRBJ2-3): AAGVIQSPRHLIKEKRETATLKCYPIPRHDTVYWYQQGPGQDPQFLISFYEKMQSDKGSIPDRFSAQQFSDYHSELNMSSLELGDSALYFCASSPRTSGRGDTQYFGPGTRLTVL.

The gene calls are TRBV7-2 and TRBJ2-3; maybe TRBD2 (5 bases). CDR1 is SGHTA and CDR2 is FQGNSA in the germline V gene. This CDR3 spans 17 amino acids. Trimming removed 1 base at V and 0 bases at J, with 14 bases between. This CDR3 is CASSLVSGSTSTDTQYF. The CDR3 nucleotides are TGTGCCAGCAGCTTAGTTTCGGGATCAACTAGCACAGATACGCAGTATTTT.

The J gene is TRBJ2-7, the V gene TRBV18; TRBD2 matches at 9 bases. CDR1 KGHSH and CDR2 LQKENI come from the germline V gene. Trimming removed 5 bases from V and 4 bases from J; junction bases left unmatched: 6. The CDR3 is made up of 14 amino acids. Here the CDR3 reads CASSNGLALYEQYF. The CDR3 DNA reads TGTGCCAGCTCAAACGGACTAGCGCTTTACGAGCAGTACTTC.

This chain joins TRBV27 and TRBJ2-7; D unresolved. Germline V gene data show CDR1 as MNHEY and CDR2 as SMNVEV (reference sequence). This CDR3 is 15 amino acids long. Trimming took 3 bases from V and 0 from J, leaving 12 bases between them. CDR3 sequence reads: CASSFGDPSSYEQYF. The DNA of the CDR3 is TGTGCCAGCAGTTTTGGAGACCCGAGCTCCTACGAGCAGTACTTC.

V is TRBV30 and J is TRBJ2-5, with 7 bases that match TRBD2. Germline-derived CDR1 and CDR2 are GTSNPN and SVGIG (reference sequence). CDR3 length: 14 residues. After removal of 2 bases from V and 2 bases from J, the junction contained 5 bases not matched to a gene. The CDR3 region is CAWSSGVGQETQYF. The CDR3 region has the DNA TGTGCCTGGAGTAGCGGGGTGGGACAAGAGACCCAGTACTTC.

The chain joins TRBV6-5 to TRBJ2-1; 8 nucleotides line up with TRBD2. V shed 2 bases, J shed 6 bases, and the junction held 9 bases outside the gene matches. The CDR3 consists of 16 residues. In germline, CDR1 is MNHEY, CDR2 SVGAGI. For the CDR3, the DNA is TGTGCCAGCAGTTACAATCAACTAGCGGCACTCAATGAGCAGTTCTTC. Translated, it gives CASSYNQLAALNEQFF.

The chain couples TRBV7-6 to TRBJ1-1; D gene unclear. Looked up from germline, CDR1 is SGHVS and CDR2 is FNYEAQ. Deletions cut 1 base from V and 1 base from J, with 7 bases between. CDR3 length equals 14 residues. The CDR3 DNA follows: TGTGCCAGCAGCTTAGAAGACAAGAACACTGAAGCTTTCTTT. Translation: CASSLEDKNTEAFF.

The chain carries TRBV7-9 and TRBJ2-1; perhaps TRBD2 as D (6 bases). V was cut by 4 bases and J by 6 bases, with 16 bases left in between. Germline CDR1 SEHNR, CDR2 FQNEAQ (reference sequence). The CDR3 sequence is 15 residues long. CDR3 residues: CASSSSGVSLNEQFF. DNA of the CDR3: TGTGCCAGCAGCTCCTCGGGGGTGAGCCTCAATGAGCAGTTCTTC. The variable domain in full, completed from reference TRBV7-9 and TRBJ2-1, reads DTGVSQNPRHKITKRGQNVTFRCDPISEHNRLYWYRQTLGQGPEFLTYFQNEAQLEKSRLLSDRFSAERPKGSFSTLEIQRTEQGDSAMYLCASSSSGVSLNEQFFGPGTRLTVL.

This chain joins TRBV4-1 and TRBJ1-1; TRBD1 agrees at 9 bases. The CDR3 runs 16 residues. Germline lookup yields CDR1 MGHRA and CDR2 YSYEKL. Losses at the gene ends were 3 bases for V and 0 bases for J; bases not matched to a gene: 5. The CDR3 reads CASSHRDRAMNTEAFF. DNA of the CDR3: TGCGCCAGCAGCCACCGGGACAGGGCCATGAACACTGAAGCTTTCTTT.

V gene TRBV6-6 combines with J gene TRBJ1-1, with D unresolved. Trimming removed 5 bases at V and 5 bases at J, with 12 bases between. CDR3 length equals 13 residues. The germline V gene encodes CDR1 MNHNY and CDR2 SVGAGI (reference sequence). The CDR3 DNA sequence: TGTGCCAGCAGTAACATAGGAGGGACTGAAGCTTTCTTT. It codes for CASSNIGGTEAFF.

This clone was seen once. The chain links TRBV2 to TRBJ2-2; D gene ambiguous. Germline V lookup: CDR1 SNHLY, CDR2 FYNNEI. V gave up 4 bases and J gave up 4 bases, with 10 bases separating them. The CDR3 runs to 14 residues. CDR3 protein: CASSVERSTGELFF. Written as DNA, the CDR3 is TGTGCCAGCAGTGTGGAGAGATCCACCGGGGAGCTGTTTTTT. The full variable domain, in which reference TRBV2 and TRBJ2-2 provide the parts outside the CDR3, is EPEVTQTPSHQVTQMGQEVILRCVPISNHLYFYWYRQILGQKVEFLVSFYNNEISEKSEIFDDQFSVERPDGSNFTLKIRSTKLEDSAMYFCASSVERSTGELFFGEGSRLTVL.

The rearrangement links TRBV7-2 to TRBJ2-1; the D gene is possibly TRBD1 (6 bases). This CDR3 is built from 13 residues. Germline V gene data show CDR1 as SGHTA and CDR2 as FQGNSA. Trimming shortened V by 3 bases and J by 5 bases, and 8 bases separated the two germline ends. CDR3 residues: CASSFNRDNEQFF. CDR3 nucleotides: TGTGCCAGCAGCTTCAACAGGGACAATGAGCAGTTCTTC.

The rearrangement uses TRBV30 and TRBJ1-5; TRBD1 matches at 9 bases. V was pared by 2 bases and J by 4 bases, with 6 bases of the junction left unmatched. CDR3 length: 15 amino acids. Per the germline V gene, CDR1 is GTSNPN and CDR2 is SVGIG (reference sequence). The CDR3 DNA is TGTGCCTGGAGTTCCGACAGGGGGGGAAATCAGCCCCAGCATTTT. Translation: CAWSSDRGGNQPQHF. The full variable domain, in which reference TRBV30 and TRBJ1-5 provide the parts outside the CDR3, is SQTIHQWPATLVQPVGSPLSLECTVEGTSNPNLYWYRQAAGRGLQLLFYSVGIGQISSEVPQNLSASRPQDRQFILSSKKLLLSDSGFYLCAWSSDRGGNQPQHFGDGTRLSIL.

The chain is built from TRBV4-3 and TRBJ2-3, with 9 bases fitting TRBD2. Per germline, CDR1 LGHNA and CDR2 YSLEER. The CDR3 totals 18 residues. The V and J ends lost 4 bases and 0 bases, in that order; junction bases with no gene match: 11. This chain's CDR3 is CASSPRQMAGGSTDTQYF. The CDR3, as DNA: TGCGCCAGCAGCCCAAGACAAATGGCGGGAGGGAGCACAGATACGCAGTATTTT.

This chain joins TRBV18 and TRBJ2-3; D unresolved. CDR3 length: 14 residues. V was pared by 2 bases and J by 2 bases, with 8 bases between. CDR1 and CDR2 from the germline V gene are KGHSH and LQKENI. The CDR3: CASSPMRNTDTQYF. The CDR3 coding sequence is TGTGCCAGCTCACCAATGAGGAACACAGATACGCAGTATTTT.

This clone was seen a single time. The rearrangement links TRBV5-1 to TRBJ2-5; D may be TRBD1 (6 bases). The V end lost 3 bases, the J end lost 5 bases, and 17 bases lay between the germline ends. The CDR3 totals 15 residues. From germline, CDR1 is SGHRS and CDR2 YFSETQ. CDR3 loop: CASSSIRGRGETQYF. In DNA, the CDR3 is TGCGCCAGCAGCTCCATTAGGGGGAGAGGGGAGACCCAGTACTTC.

The chain has TRBV4-1 and TRBJ2-7; 10 positions match TRBD2. The CDR3 length is 14 residues. The V gene end was trimmed by 4 bases and the J gene end by 5 bases; junction bases not matched to a gene: 5. Germline loops: CDR1 MGHRA, CDR2 YSYEKL. CDR3 DNA sequence: TGCGCCAGCAGCCCTAGCGGGAGAAATGACGAGCAGTACTTC. This gives the protein CASSPSGRNDEQYF.

The CDR3 DNA follows: TGTGCCAGCAGTTCTTCCGGTACCGGGACACCGATTAGCAATCAGCCCCAGCATTTT. Translating it yields CASSSSGTGTPISNQPQHF. The V and J genes are TRBV27 and TRBJ1-5; D is perhaps TRBD1 (6 bases). This CDR3 has 19 residues. Trimming removed 4 bases from V and 0 bases from J, with 22 bases in between. The germline gives CDR1 MNHEY, CDR2 SMNVEV (reference sequence).

V and J are TRBV6-1 and TRBJ2-7; 9 bases are a match to TRBD2. Trimming at V came to 6 bases and at J to 1 base, leaving 4 bases not matched to a gene. The V gene's germline CDR1 is MNHNS and CDR2 SASEGT. The CDR3 loop spans 14 amino acids. CDR3 nucleotide sequence: TGTGCCAGCAGGGCGGGGGGGGAATCCTACGAGCAGTACTTC. It codes for CASRAGGESYEQYF.

J is TRBJ2-5 and V is TRBV6-5; 8 nucleotides match TRBD1. Per germline, CDR1 MNHEY and CDR2 SVGAGI. CDR3 length: 16 amino acids. The junction had 8 bases not matched to a gene; V was cut back by 0 bases and J by 5 bases. CDR3 sequence (DNA): TGTGCCAGCAGTTACTCAAGGACAGGGTTGGAGGAGACCCAGTACTTC. It is translated as CASSYSRTGLEETQYF.